This TCR beta chain is drawn from a study of shared clonotypes between healthy human individuals (TCRdb year 2020). With regard to the full study: A couple of women and three men aged 18 to 49 years were included in the cohort. For each donor, three plates each were used for CD4 naive and CD4 memory, two plates were used for CD8 naive, and one plate was used for CD8 memory. To estimate repertoire size and how much clonotypes are shared between individuals, the study performed deep sequencing of blood TCR repertoires from five healthy adults. To increase sequencing depth and limit assay-specific biases, different laboratories used diverse techniques to prepare libraries and sequence TCR repertoires. Each donor's leukapheresis produced roughly between roughly 0.85 and 10 billion PBMCs.

Donors were healthy HIV-negative adults with no recently reported acute infections or vaccinations. Only Caucasian adults living in Nashville, Tennessee, USA were represented among the donors. CD4+ T cells were enriched by magnetic negative selection, after which naive cells were positively selected on CD45RA and the negative fraction was taken as the memory subset. After blood collection by leukapheresis, PBMCs were isolated using Ficoll-Histopaque density gradient centrifugation and then cryopreserved in the vapor phase of liquid nitrogen. Analytical flow cytometry was used to check the purity and quantity of every magnetically sorted T cell population. From each sorted fraction, genomic DNA was isolated and quantified by UV absorbance on a Nanodrop 2000c. Using the deep immunoSEQ assay, multiplex PCR amplified TCR CDR3 regions from genomic DNA. Extracted genomic DNA from each cell subset was distributed evenly across all wells of several immunoSEQ 96-well plates, and each plate was treated as a replicate. For sorted subsets, each replicate PCR was loaded with roughly 190 ng genomic DNA, equivalent to 25,000 to 35,000 T cell genomes. Purified libraries were measured with a Qubit 3.0 fluorometer, size-checked on a Bioanalyzer 2100, and measured again with the KAPA Library Quantification kit. Every immunoSEQ 96-well plate was sequenced on a dedicated single-read 150-cycle Illumina NextSeq 550 flow cell. The paper's processing steps were these. The immunoSEQ output contained only junctional sequences without quality scores, so filtering could not match that applied to full-length reads. To assign V/J genes and CDR3, sequences were annotated using PyIR, a Python wrapper for IgBLAST v1.9, with IMGT germline references. Reads were removed for weak V/J assignments (E-value above 1e-6), missing CDR3, stop codons, out-of-frame junctions, or ambiguous translated residues. A V3J clonotype was defined by an identical inferred V gene, J gene, and CDR3 amino acid sequence. The percentage overlap between two repertoires was calculated by dividing the number of shared unique clonotypes by the size of the smaller repertoire. Richness of each repertoire was evaluated using RTK rarefaction, the Chao1 estimator, and Recon v2.1 estimates of unobserved clonotypes. OLGA was used to compute generation probabilities for all TCRbeta clonotypes that the gDNA method yielded from a few donors. Entries here come from immuneACCESS through TCRdb and include only in-frame sequences with V and J called. Some clones fail to appear in such tables; in the studies checked, an unresolved V gene covers under half of the shortfall, and the cause of the remainder is unknown. That table gives V, J and clone size, and the DNA gave D and trimming. The sample table lists over a million clones, around 97% of them with a count of one. The ten largest clonotypes hold roughly 1.1% of the sample.

The CDR3 spans 15 residues, from the cysteine through the phenylalanine. CDR3 DNA is the only sequence kept; it has 45 bases, read in frame from the first base. Unmatched junction bases come to 4, with V trimmed by 0 bases and J by 3 bases. The germline V gene sets CDR1 to KGHSH and CDR2 to LQKENI. About this clone: The antigen it binds to is not known. Base qualities are missing; no much larger clone stands one base away.

What the study reported, not specific to this receptor: Sampling was restricted to blood, and TCR repertoires in tissue are likely to differ from TCR repertoires in blood. Naive subsets generally had larger estimated clonotype richness than memory subsets. Sharing across a few donors was observed for roughly 5.4% of naive CD4, around 3.5% of naive CD8, 2% to 2.5% of memory CD4, and roughly 0.43% of memory CD8 clonotypes. Incomplete sequencing was indicated by rarefaction of sorted-subset datasets, despite the large sequencing depth. Clonotypes shared by all four sorted-subset donors showed higher generation probabilities than non-shared clonotypes. Because the study included a small number of donors, the genetic and exposure-history diversity represented was limited. Pairwise subsampling led to the expectation that sequencing depth would affect the degree of clonotype sharing among donors.

The receptor was isolated from a young man in good health. The specimen was naive CD4+ T cells sorted from blood. Interpreted using the paper, the cell subset or site label stands for: CD45RA+ positively selected. The rearranged chain carries TRBV18 and TRBJ2-7; the central 8 bases match TRBD1. The CDR3 reads as follows: CASSPPGQAYYEQYF. The DNA sequence is TGTGCCAGCTCACCACCGGGACAGGCGTACTACGAGCAGTACTTC.